This record looks at one T cell receptor beta chain sequence and its context. The data belong to a study of blood T cell repertoires in COVID-19. Study as a whole: T cells, B-cell-depleted T cells, or PBMCs supplied cDNA or gDNA.

For recovered donors of Cohort 3, there were two negative PCRs, clearance, or symptom resolution. TCRdb keeps only in-frame clones here, not all; method: immunoSEQ multiplex PCR. The profile shows roughly 300,000 clones, about 90% of them singletons. The V and J ends lost 4 bases and 1 base respectively, with 15 bases between them. The CDR3 is 16 residues long. Germline CDR1 is LGHDT and CDR2 is YNNKEL (reference sequence). This TCR was recovered from a woman in her twenties or thirties who had recovered from COVID-19. The chain recombines TRBV3-1 (or the pseudogene TRBV3-2) with TRBJ2-3; possible D gene TRBD1, 5 bases. The material sequenced was PBMCs or T cells enriched from blood (not recorded which). CDR3 protein: CASSPQTVWGTDTQYF. CDR3 in DNA: TGTGCCAGCAGCCCTCAGACAGTATGGGGCACAGATACGCAGTATTTT.